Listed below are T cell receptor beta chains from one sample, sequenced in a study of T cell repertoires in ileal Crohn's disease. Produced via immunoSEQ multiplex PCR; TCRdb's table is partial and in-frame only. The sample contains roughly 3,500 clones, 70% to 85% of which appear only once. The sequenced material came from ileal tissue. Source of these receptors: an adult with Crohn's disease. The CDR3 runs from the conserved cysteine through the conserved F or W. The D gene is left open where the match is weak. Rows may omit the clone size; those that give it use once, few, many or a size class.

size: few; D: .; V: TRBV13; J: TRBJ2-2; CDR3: CASSPPKGPGELFF; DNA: TGTGCCAGCAGCCCCCCGAAGGGGCCCGGGGAGCTGTTTTTT
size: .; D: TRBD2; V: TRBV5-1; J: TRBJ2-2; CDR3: CASSSLRAGSTGELFF; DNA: TGCGCCAGCAGCTCCTTAAGAGCGGGGAGCACCGGGGAGCTGTTTTTT
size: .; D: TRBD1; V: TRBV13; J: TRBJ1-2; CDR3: CASSLGTGNYGYTF; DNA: TGTGCCAGCAGCCTTGGGACAGGGAACTATGGCTACACCTTC
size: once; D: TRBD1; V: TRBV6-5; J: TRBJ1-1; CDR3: CASSYETGTYTEAFF; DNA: TGTGCCAGCAGTTATGAGACAGGGACCTACACTGAAGCTTTCTTT
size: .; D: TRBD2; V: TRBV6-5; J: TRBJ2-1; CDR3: CASSYPLTGGTNEQFF; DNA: TGTGCCAGCAGTTACCCCCTAACGGGAGGGACCAATGAGCAGTTCTTC
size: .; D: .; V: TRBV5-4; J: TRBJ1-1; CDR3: CASRQQGNTEAFF; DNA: TGTGCCAGCCGACAGCAGGGGAACACTGAAGCTTTCTTT
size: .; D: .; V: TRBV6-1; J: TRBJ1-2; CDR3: CASERGGNYGYTF; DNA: TGTGCCAGCGAAAGGGGGGGTAACTATGGCTACACCTTC
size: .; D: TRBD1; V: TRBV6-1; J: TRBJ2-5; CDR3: CASRDRPQYF; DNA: TGTGCCAGCAGGGACAGGCCCCAGTACTTC
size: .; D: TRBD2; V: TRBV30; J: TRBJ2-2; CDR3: CAWTGQISSGLNTGELFF; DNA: TGTGCCTGGACTGGACAGATCTCTAGCGGGTTAAACACCGGGGAGCTGTTTTTT
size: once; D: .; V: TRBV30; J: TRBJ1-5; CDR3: CAWIYRDYQSGNQPQHF; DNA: TGTGCCTGGATCTACCGGGACTATCAGTCGGGCAATCAGCCCCAGCATTTT
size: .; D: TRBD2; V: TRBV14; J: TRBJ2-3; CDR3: CASSLIPFGAGVTDTQYF; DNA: TGTGCCAGCAGCCTTATCCCCTTCGGAGCGGGGGTCACAGATACGCAGTATTTT
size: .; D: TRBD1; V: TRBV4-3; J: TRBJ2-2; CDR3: CASRYRGHDGELFF; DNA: TGCGCCAGCAGGTACAGGGGACATGACGGGGAGCTGTTTTTT
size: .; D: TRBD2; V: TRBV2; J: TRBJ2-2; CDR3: CASSPPGGSGGAGTGELFF; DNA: TGTGCCAGCAGCCCTCCCGGCGGTAGCGGGGGGGCCGGGACCGGGGAGCTGTTTTTT
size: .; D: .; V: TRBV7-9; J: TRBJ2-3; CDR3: CASSLVPSGDTQYF; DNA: TGTGCCAGCAGCTTAGTCCCCTCGGGGGATACGCAGTATTTT
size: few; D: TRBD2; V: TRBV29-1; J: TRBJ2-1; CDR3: CSVEVGGYNEQFF; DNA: TGCAGCGTTGAAGTGGGGGGGTACAATGAGCAGTTCTTC
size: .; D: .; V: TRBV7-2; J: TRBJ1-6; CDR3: CASSLEPGVANSPLHF; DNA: TGTGCCAGCAGCTTAGAACCCGGGGTTGCTAATTCACCCCTCCACTTT
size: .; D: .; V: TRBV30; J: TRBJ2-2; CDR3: CAWSLSLTSNTGELFF; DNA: TGTGCCTGGAGTCTATCTCTCACCTCTAACACCGGGGAGCTGTTTTTT
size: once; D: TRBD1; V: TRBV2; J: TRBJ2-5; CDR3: CASSEDRGRETQYF; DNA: TGTGCCAGCAGTGAGGACAGGGGGCGAGAGACCCAGTACTTC
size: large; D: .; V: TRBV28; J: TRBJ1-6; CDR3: CAGQSYNSPLHF; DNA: TGTGCCGGACAGAGCTATAATTCACCCCTCCACTTT
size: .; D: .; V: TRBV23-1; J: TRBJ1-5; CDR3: CASSQPRPSDNGFDNQPQHF; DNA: TGCGCCAGCAGTCAGCCTCGGCCCTCAGACAATGGTTTTGATAACCAGCCCCAGCATTTT
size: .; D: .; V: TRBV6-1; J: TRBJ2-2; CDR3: CASRLARATGELFF; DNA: TGTGCCAGCAGGTTAGCCCGCGCAACCGGGGAGCTGTTTTTT
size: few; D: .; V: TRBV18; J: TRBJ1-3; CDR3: CASSPVRGSSGNTIYF; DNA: TGTGCCAGCTCACCTGTGAGAGGGAGCTCTGGAAACACCATATATTTT
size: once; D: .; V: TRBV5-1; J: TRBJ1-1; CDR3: CASSITTYPGGTEAFF; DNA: TGCGCCAGCAGCATAACGACCTACCCGGGGGGCACTGAAGCTTTCTTT
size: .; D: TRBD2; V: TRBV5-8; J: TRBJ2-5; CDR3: CASSLGTSGGLQETQYF; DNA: TGTGCCAGCAGCCTGGGGACTAGCGGGGGGCTCCAAGAGACCCAGTACTTC
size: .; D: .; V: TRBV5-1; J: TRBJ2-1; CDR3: CASGTLGNEQFF; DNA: TGCGCCAGCGGGACTCTAGGGAATGAGCAGTTCTTC
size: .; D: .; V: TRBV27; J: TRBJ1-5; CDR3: CASSLGGWDQPQHF; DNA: TGTGCCAGCAGTTTGGGGGGGTGGGATCAGCCCCAGCATTTT
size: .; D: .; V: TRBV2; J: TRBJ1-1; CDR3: CASSESRGPEAFF; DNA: TGTGCCAGCAGTGAAAGTAGGGGTCCTGAAGCTTTCTTT
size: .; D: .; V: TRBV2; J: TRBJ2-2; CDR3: CASSEAGWHGELFF; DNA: TGTGCCAGCAGTGAGGCAGGTTGGCACGGGGAGCTGTTTTTT
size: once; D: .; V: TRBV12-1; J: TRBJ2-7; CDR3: CASSFGPTSEQYF; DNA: TGTGCCAGCAGCTTTGGGCCAACCTCCGAGCAGTACTTC
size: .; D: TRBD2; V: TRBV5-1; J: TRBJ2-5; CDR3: CASSTGTSGRALETQYF; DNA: TGCGCCAGCAGCACCGGGACTAGCGGGAGGGCCCTCGAGACCCAGTACTTC
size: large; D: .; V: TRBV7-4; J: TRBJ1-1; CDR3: CASSPYVDWINSKPNTEAFF; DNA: TGTGCCAGCAGCCCCTACGTTGATTGGATCAACAGCAAACCGAACACTGAAGCTTTCTTT
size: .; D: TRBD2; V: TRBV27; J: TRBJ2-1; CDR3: CASGLVGGDEQFF; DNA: TGTGCCAGCGGCCTAGTGGGGGGGGATGAGCAGTTCTTC
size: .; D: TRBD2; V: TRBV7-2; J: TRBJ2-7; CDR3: CASSLVGGDEQYF; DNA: TGTGCCAGCAGCTTAGTCGGGGGGGACGAGCAGTACTTC